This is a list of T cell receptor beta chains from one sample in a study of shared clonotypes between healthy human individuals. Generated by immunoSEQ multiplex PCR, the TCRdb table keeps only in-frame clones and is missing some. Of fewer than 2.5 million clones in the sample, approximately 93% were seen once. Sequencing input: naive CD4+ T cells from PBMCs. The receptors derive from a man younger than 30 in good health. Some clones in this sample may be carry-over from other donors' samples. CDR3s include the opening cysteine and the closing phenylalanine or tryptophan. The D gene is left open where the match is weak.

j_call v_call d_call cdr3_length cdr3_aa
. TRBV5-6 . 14 CASSLAGWGNEQYF
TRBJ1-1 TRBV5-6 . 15 CASQPDGRSNTEAFF
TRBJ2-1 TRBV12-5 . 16 CASGLSLGGSYNEQFF
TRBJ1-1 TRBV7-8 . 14 CASSSGEKHTEAFF
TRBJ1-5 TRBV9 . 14 CASSVTGRDQPQHF
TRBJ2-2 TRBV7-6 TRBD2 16 CASSASGRVNTGELFF
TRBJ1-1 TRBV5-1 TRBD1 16 CASSPSGQGGRTEAFF
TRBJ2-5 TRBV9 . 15 CASSVGGAVKETQYF
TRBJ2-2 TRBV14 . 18 CASSQDARAHAFTGELFF
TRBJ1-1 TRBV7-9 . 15 CASSRGDGPNTEAFF
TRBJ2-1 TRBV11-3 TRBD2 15 CASSLRAGGPNEQFF
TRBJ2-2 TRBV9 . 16 CASSEPGTPNTGELFF
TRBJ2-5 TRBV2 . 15 CASSEMGVRQETQYF
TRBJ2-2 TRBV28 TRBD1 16 CASSFGTGGNTGELFF
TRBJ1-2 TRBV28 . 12 CASSSIDYGYTF
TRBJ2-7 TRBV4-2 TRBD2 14 CASSQGERESEQYF
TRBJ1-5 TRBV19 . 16 CASSPSQGRGGQPQHF
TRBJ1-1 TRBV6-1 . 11 CASSAITEAFF
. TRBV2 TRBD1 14 CASMPRQGGIEQYF
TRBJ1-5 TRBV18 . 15 CASSPPSGREQPQHF
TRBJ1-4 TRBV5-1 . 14 CASSQDPHNEKLFF
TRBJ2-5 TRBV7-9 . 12 CASSLRQETQYF
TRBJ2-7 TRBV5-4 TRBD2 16 CASSLARAGGYHEQYF
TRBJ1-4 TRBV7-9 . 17 CASSLVPVLAVNEKLFF
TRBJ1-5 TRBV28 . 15 CASSLLTQGGQPQHF
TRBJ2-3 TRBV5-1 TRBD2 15 CASTRLAGGLDTQYF
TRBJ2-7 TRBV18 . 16 CASSPVPTIRSYEQYF
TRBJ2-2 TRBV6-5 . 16 CASSLTGTPNTGELFF
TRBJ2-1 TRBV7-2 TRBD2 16 CASSTTGTSGSSEQFF
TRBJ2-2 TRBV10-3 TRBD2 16 CAISETPGLAPGELFF
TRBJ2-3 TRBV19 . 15 CATKWRAGSTDTQYF
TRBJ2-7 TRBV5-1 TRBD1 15 CASSLRQGVPYEQYF
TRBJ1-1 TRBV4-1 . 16 CASSQDVRGVITEAFF
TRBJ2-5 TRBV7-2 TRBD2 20 CASSLAIAGGKDLYQETQYF
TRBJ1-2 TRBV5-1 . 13 CASSLAGTGGYTF
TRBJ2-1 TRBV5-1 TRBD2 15 CASSYRTSGGNEQFF
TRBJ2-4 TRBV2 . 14 CASSEEAAKNIQYF
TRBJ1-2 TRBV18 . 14 CASSPQGVGYGYTF
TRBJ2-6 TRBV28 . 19 CARGGPRTSLNSGANVLTF
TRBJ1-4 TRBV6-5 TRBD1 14 CASSYSRDRRKLFF
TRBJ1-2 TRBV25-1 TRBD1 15 CASSTPRGQGGGYTF
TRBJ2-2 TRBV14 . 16 CASSQVPGNIAGELFF
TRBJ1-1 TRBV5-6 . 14 CASRKDWGDTEAFF
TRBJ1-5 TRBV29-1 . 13 CSVEKGAYQPQHF
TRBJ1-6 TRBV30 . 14 CAWSSSSYNSPLHF
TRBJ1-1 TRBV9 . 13 CASSGTSNTEAFF
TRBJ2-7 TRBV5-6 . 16 CASRALGREGRYEQYF
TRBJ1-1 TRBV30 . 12 CAWSPRFAEAFF
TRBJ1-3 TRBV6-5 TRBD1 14 CASNRQGRGNTIYF
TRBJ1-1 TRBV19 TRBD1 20 CASRPSPPNPGQVLNTEAFF
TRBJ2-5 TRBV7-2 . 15 CASSTPRIGEETQYF
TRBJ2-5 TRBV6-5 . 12 CASSYGGETQYF
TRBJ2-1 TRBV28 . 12 CASSLQQGEQFF
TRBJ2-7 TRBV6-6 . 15 CASSYSNRPSYEQYF
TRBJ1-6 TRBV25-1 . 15 CASSDRALYNSPLHF
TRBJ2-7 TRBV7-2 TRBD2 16 CASSLLGGGSSYEQYF
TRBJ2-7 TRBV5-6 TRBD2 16 CASSSGLAGGAYEQYF
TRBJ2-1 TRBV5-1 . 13 CASSVESGGEQFF
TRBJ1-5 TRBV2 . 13 CASRGRADQPQHF